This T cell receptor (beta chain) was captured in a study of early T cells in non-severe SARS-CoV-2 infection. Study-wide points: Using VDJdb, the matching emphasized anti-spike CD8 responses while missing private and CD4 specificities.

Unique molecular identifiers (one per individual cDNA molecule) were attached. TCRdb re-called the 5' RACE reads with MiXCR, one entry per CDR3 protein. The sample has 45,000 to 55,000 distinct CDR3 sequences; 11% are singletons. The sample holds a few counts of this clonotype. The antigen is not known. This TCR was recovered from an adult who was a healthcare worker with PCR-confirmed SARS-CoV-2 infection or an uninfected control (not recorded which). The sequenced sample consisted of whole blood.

The CDR3 DNA reads TGTGCCAGCAGTTTATCCGGCAGTCCCAACACTGAAGCTTTCTTT. Protein product: CASSLSGSPNTEAFF. V is TRBV27 and J is TRBJ1-1; no reliable D call. V dropped 0 bases and J dropped 2 bases, with 10 bases sitting between them. This CDR3 region has 15 residues. Germline CDR1 and CDR2: MNHEY and SMNVEV (reference sequence).